Included here is one TCR beta chain sequence, with context. The data are from a study of blood T cell repertoires in COVID-19. On the study more broadly: The analysed material was cDNA or gDNA that came from T cells, B-cell-depleted T cells, or PBMCs.

Original processing notes: Nucleated cell number was recorded as an estimate derived from reference gene primer amplification. Sequencing used immunoSEQ multiplex PCR; TCRdb keeps in-frame clones, though not all of them. The V and J calls and the clone size are those of that table, but D and trimming were determined from the DNA. The sample consists of 80,000 or so clones, over 85% of them appearing once. Germline V gene data show CDR1 as MNHEY and CDR2 as SVGAGI. The CDR3 covers 11 residues. The germline V and J ends were trimmed by 6 bases and 10 bases, with 12 bases remaining between them. This TCR was recovered from a man between 50 and 59 years old with acute or convalescent COVID-19. The V gene is TRBV6-5, the J gene TRBJ1-2; D gene unclear. The sequenced sample was peripheral blood. Here the CDR3 DNA reads TGTGCCAGCAGGGCCTCTCTCGCCTACACCTTC. Protein: CASRASLAYTF.